The 14 T cell receptor beta chains presented below share a single source sample, sequenced in a study of T cell responses to AZD1222 COVID-19 vaccine. Method: immunoSEQ multiplex PCR; TCRdb's copy keeps in-frame clones and lacks some. The repertoire holds about 150,000 clones, with roughly 94% as singletons. The specimen comprised peripheral blood, sampled on day 0 of AZD1222 vaccination. The receptors stem from an adult in good health.

This clone was seen a handful of times. This rearrangement joins TRBV3-1 (or the pseudogene TRBV3-2) to TRBJ2-1; 7 positions match TRBD2. V shed 6 bases and J 4 bases; nucleotides not matched to a gene: 12. CDR3 size: 16 residues. The germline V gene has CDR1 LGHDT and CDR2 YNNKEL (reference sequence). CDR3 sequence: CASSSHAGEIYNEQFF. DNA of the CDR3: TGTGCCAGCAGTTCACATGCGGGGGAGATTTACAATGAGCAGTTCTTC.

The rearrangement joins TRBV21-1 to TRBJ2-7; the table gives TRBD1 as D, unverified against the DNA. TRBV21-1 is reported as a pseudogene. The CDR3 runs 14 residues. CDR3 nucleotides: TGTGCCAGCAGCAGGTGGGACAGACCATACGAGCAGTACGTC. Its protein is CASSRWDRPYEQYV.

The chain is built from TRBV28 and TRBJ2-3; D unresolved. Germline V lookup: CDR1 MDHEN, CDR2 SYDVKM. The CDR3 loop spans 12 amino acids. Trimming removed 1 base from V and 3 bases from J, with 2 bases in between. The CDR3 DNA reads as TGTGCCAGCAGTTTATTGACAGATACGCAGTATTTT. Translating it yields CASSLLTDTQYF.

The gene calls are TRBV4-1 and TRBJ1-5; perhaps TRBD1 as D (6 bases). The CDR3 consists of 15 residues. Deletions cut 4 bases from V and 3 bases from J, with 13 bases between. The germline V gene has CDR1 MGHRA and CDR2 YSYEKL. The CDR3 loop is CASSPGQHSNQPQHF. Written as DNA, the CDR3 is TGCGCCAGCAGCCCCGGACAGCATTCCAATCAGCCCCAGCATTTT.

The chain couples TRBV12-2 to TRBJ2-3; the listed D gene, TRBD1, was not tested against the DNA. TRBV12-2 has pseudogene status. The CDR3 has 13 amino acids. DNA for the CDR3: TGTGCAAGTCGCTTGGCTAGCACAGATACGCAGTATTTT. Its protein is CASRLASTDTQYF.

The V call is TRBV6-6, the J call TRBJ1-3, with a possible D match to TRBD1 (6 bases). Germline V gene data show CDR1 as MNHNY and CDR2 as SVGAGI (reference sequence). The V end lost 6 bases, the J end lost 4 bases, and 19 bases lay between the germline ends. The length of the CDR3 is 16 residues. The CDR3 sequence: CASSDGGTGSGNTIYF. CDR3 bases: TGTGCCAGCAGCGACGGGGGCACAGGGTCCGGAAACACCATATATTTT.

The CDR3 loop reads CASSFNWITYNEQFF. The CDR3 DNA reads as TGTGCCAGCAGCTTTAATTGGATAACTTACAATGAGCAGTTCTTC. The V and J genes are TRBV11-2 and TRBJ2-1; D call uncertain. Germline assignment: CDR1 SGHAT and CDR2 FQNNGV. The V gene lost 3 bases and the J gene lost 4 bases, with 13 bases spanning the gap. The CDR3 runs 15 residues.

The chain combines TRBV6-5 with TRBJ2-7; D call uncertain. The V gene lost 4 bases and the J gene lost 6 bases, with 13 bases spanning the gap. Per the germline V gene, CDR1 is MNHEY and CDR2 is SVGAGI. CDR3 length: 13 amino acids. As DNA, the CDR3 is TGTGCCAGCAGTTTCGACCCCTCGGGCGAGCAGTACGTC. Its protein product is CASSFDPSGEQYV.

The chain combines TRBV7-9 with TRBJ1-1, with D unclear. Germline lookup yields CDR1 SEHNR and CDR2 FQNEAQ (reference sequence). The CDR3 covers 17 residues. Trimming took off 2 bases at V and 2 bases at J, with 18 bases between the two ends. In nucleotides, the CDR3 is TGTGCCAGCAGCTTAAACTCCTTCCGCCGTGGAAACACTGAAGCTTTCTTT. Amino acids: CASSLNSFRRGNTEAFF.

The chain recombines TRBV19 with TRBJ1-2; D is undetermined. Trimming shortened V by 9 bases and J by 4 bases, and 12 bases separated the two germline ends. This CDR3 has 12 residues. Germline loops: CDR1 LNHDA, CDR2 SQIVND (reference sequence). The CDR3 protein is CASQQYGYGYTF. The CDR3 DNA follows: TGTGCCAGCCAACAATACGGCTATGGCTACACCTTC.

The genes are TRBV19 and TRBJ1-4, with D maybe TRBD1 (5 bases). With 7 bases removed from V and 5 bases from J, the gap between germline ends came to 20 bases. The CDR3 length is 16 residues. Germline V CDR1 and CDR2: LNHDA, SQIVND (reference sequence). The CDR3 nucleotides are TGTGCCAGTACGGATCGAGGAGGGACCGGGAATGAAAAACTGTTTTTT. Protein: CASTDRGGTGNEKLFF.

The chain couples TRBV3-1 (or the pseudogene TRBV3-2) to TRBJ2-1; a weak D match, TRBD1 (6 bases). This CDR3 contains 15 residues. Germline V lookup: CDR1 LGHDT, CDR2 YNNKEL (reference sequence). V lost 0 bases and J 6 bases, leaving 12 bases between the germline ends. The DNA of the CDR3 is TGTGCCAGCAGCCAAGATACGGTCAGGGGCAATGAGCAGTTCTTC. It codes for CASSQDTVRGNEQFF.

The V gene is TRBV5-1, the J gene TRBJ2-4; 11 bases match TRBD2. Per germline, CDR1 SGHRS and CDR2 YFSETQ. The CDR3 loop spans 18 amino acids. J lost 2 bases, V lost 4 bases, and 11 bases had no gene match. In nucleotides, the CDR3 is TGCGCCAGCAGCCTACTAGCGGGGGTACCCAACACCAAAAACATTCAGTACTTC. It translates to CASSLLAGVPNTKNIQYF. Looking up the rest from reference TRBV5-1 and TRBJ2-4 gives the full variable domain: KAGVTQTPRYLIKTRGQQVTLSCSPISGHRSVSWYQQTPGQGLQFLFEYFSETQRNKGNFPGRFSGRQFSNSRSEMNVSTLELGDSALYLCASSLLAGVPNTKNIQYFGAGTRLSVL.

The CDR3 DNA reads as TGCGCCAGCAGCTTGTTGGGGGGCTACGGCACAGATACGCAGTATTTT. Protein product: CASSLLGGYGTDTQYF. The rearrangement joins TRBV5-1 to TRBJ2-3; either TRBD1 or TRBD2 may supply D (6 bases each). The V gene's germline CDR1 is SGHRS and CDR2 YFSETQ. The CDR3 is 16 amino acids. Trimming left V 1 base short and J 1 base short, with 13 bases between.